Listed below are T cell receptor beta chains from one sample, sequenced in a study of OX40 agonist ivuxolimab in advanced cancers. This table comes from immunoSEQ multiplex PCR, and its TCRdb copy is limited to in-frame clones, with some not included. The sample contains tens of thousands of clones, roughly 80% of which appear only once. This material consisted of CD4+ or CD8+ T cells sorted from blood, taken in a trial of the OX40 agonist ivuxolimab. The receptors here all came from an adult with an advanced solid tumor such as melanoma, head and neck, liver or kidney cancer. CDR3s include the opening cysteine and the closing phenylalanine or tryptophan. Each record gives: V gene, clone size, J gene, CDR3 protein. Where a row states a size, it is once, few, many or the class of an expanded clone; other rows omit it.

v_gene: TRBV7-9
abundance: .
j_gene: TRBJ2-1
CDR3aa: CASSLGTSGNNEQFF

v_gene: TRBV10-2
abundance: .
j_gene: TRBJ2-7
CDR3aa: CATQSSYEQYF

v_gene: TRBV2
abundance: .
j_gene: TRBJ1-1
CDR3aa: CASMRGTEAFF

v_gene: TRBV9
abundance: .
j_gene: TRBJ1-1
CDR3aa: CASSVVPYTEAFF

v_gene: TRBV15
abundance: .
j_gene: TRBJ1-4
CDR3aa: CATSRGRRDNEKLFF

v_gene: TRBV2
abundance: .
j_gene: TRBJ1-2
CDR3aa: CASSLSGSYGYTF

v_gene: TRBV11-2
abundance: .
j_gene: TRBJ2-7
CDR3aa: CASSPSGGSRNEQYF

v_gene: TRBV7-6
abundance: .
j_gene: TRBJ2-2
CDR3aa: CASSLEGVGATNTGELFF

v_gene: TRBV7-7
abundance: .
j_gene: TRBJ2-5
CDR3aa: CASSYGQVAGETQYF

v_gene: TRBV19
abundance: .
j_gene: TRBJ1-1
CDR3aa: CASSFSGTGNTEAFF

v_gene: TRBV11-2
abundance: once
j_gene: TRBJ1-1
CDR3aa: CASSLAGTGTTEAFF

v_gene: TRBV6-5
abundance: .
j_gene: TRBJ1-6
CDR3aa: CASSYSRTVNSPLHF

v_gene: TRBV29-1
abundance: .
j_gene: TRBJ2-7
CDR3aa: CSAQGHQEGEQYF

v_gene: TRBV19
abundance: .
j_gene: TRBJ1-5
CDR3aa: CASRLYSNQPQHF

v_gene: TRBV5-1
abundance: .
j_gene: TRBJ2-3
CDR3aa: CASSLTQGARDTQYF

v_gene: TRBV6-1
abundance: once
j_gene: TRBJ2-7
CDR3aa: CASSELLAATYEQYF

v_gene: TRBV10-3
abundance: .
j_gene: TRBJ1-1
CDR3aa: CASTGTMNTEAFF

v_gene: TRBV6-1
abundance: many
j_gene: TRBJ2-1
CDR3aa: CASIRTSGRNRGQFF

v_gene: TRBV7-2
abundance: .
j_gene: TRBJ2-5
CDR3aa: CASSLVALLYQETQYF

v_gene: TRBV18
abundance: .
j_gene: TRBJ1-1
CDR3aa: CASSQDSATEAFF

v_gene: TRBV19
abundance: .
j_gene: TRBJ2-3
CDR3aa: CASGANSNTDTQYF

v_gene: TRBV20-1
abundance: .
j_gene: TRBJ2-1
CDR3aa: CSAGGGEQFF

v_gene: TRBV14
abundance: many
j_gene: TRBJ2-3
CDR3aa: CASSQDGAGSGSKGADTQYF

v_gene: TRBV5-6
abundance: .
j_gene: TRBJ2-3
CDR3aa: CASSFPLAGVTDTQYF

v_gene: TRBV29-1
abundance: .
j_gene: TRBJ2-7
CDR3aa: CSVLAGEVYEQYF

v_gene: TRBV6-6
abundance: .
j_gene: TRBJ2-7
CDR3aa: CASRKDRASDEQYF

v_gene: TRBV6-1
abundance: .
j_gene: TRBJ2-1
CDR3aa: CASSERERSYNEQFF

v_gene: TRBV5-1
abundance: .
j_gene: TRBJ2-5
CDR3aa: CASSLDLGSQETQYF

v_gene: TRBV27
abundance: few
j_gene: TRBJ2-7
CDR3aa: CAARREGGYGEQYF

v_gene: TRBV6-4
abundance: .
j_gene: TRBJ2-1
CDR3aa: CASSPEGLELVYEQFF

v_gene: TRBV7-3
abundance: .
j_gene: TRBJ2-6
CDR3aa: CASSPSGANVLTF

v_gene: TRBV4-1
abundance: .
j_gene: TRBJ1-4
CDR3aa: CASAETSFEKLFF

v_gene: TRBV2
abundance: .
j_gene: TRBJ1-5
CDR3aa: CASSEGEHNQPQHF

v_gene: TRBV19
abundance: .
j_gene: TRBJ1-1
CDR3aa: CASSMTGANTEAFF

v_gene: TRBV5-4
abundance: .
j_gene: TRBJ2-3
CDR3aa: CASSSPTGGPPDTQYF

v_gene: TRBV28
abundance: once
j_gene: TRBJ1-2
CDR3aa: CASSGGRNYGYTF

v_gene: TRBV20-1
abundance: .
j_gene: TRBJ2-1
CDR3aa: CSAKGHNEQFF

v_gene: TRBV5-6
abundance: few
j_gene: TRBJ2-7
CDR3aa: CASSLEGGRYEQYF

v_gene: TRBV18
abundance: once
j_gene: TRBJ1-3
CDR3aa: CASSPQGDSGNTIYF

v_gene: TRBV6-1
abundance: .
j_gene: TRBJ1-5
CDR3aa: CASTGDRGLWQPQHF

v_gene: TRBV21-1
abundance: .
j_gene: TRBJ2-1
CDR3aa: CASSKTAGTTYNEQFF

v_gene: TRBV5-1
abundance: few
j_gene: TRBJ2-1
CDR3aa: CASSLGRNSGSSYNEQFF

v_gene: TRBV5-5
abundance: .
j_gene: TRBJ1-1
CDR3aa: CASSLSYTEAFF

v_gene: TRBV9
abundance: once
j_gene: TRBJ2-1
CDR3aa: CASSPTTSGMVYNEQFF

v_gene: TRBV13
abundance: .
j_gene: TRBJ2-1
CDR3aa: CASSQVGQSSYNEQFF

v_gene: TRBV19
abundance: .
j_gene: TRBJ1-4
CDR3aa: CASSIRASHLNEKLFF

v_gene: TRBV4-1
abundance: .
j_gene: TRBJ2-5
CDR3aa: CASSRAGRETQYF

v_gene: TRBV2
abundance: .
j_gene: TRBJ2-1
CDR3aa: CASSGGPNRGEQFF

v_gene: TRBV9
abundance: .
j_gene: TRBJ1-2
CDR3aa: CASSVVGGDYGYTF